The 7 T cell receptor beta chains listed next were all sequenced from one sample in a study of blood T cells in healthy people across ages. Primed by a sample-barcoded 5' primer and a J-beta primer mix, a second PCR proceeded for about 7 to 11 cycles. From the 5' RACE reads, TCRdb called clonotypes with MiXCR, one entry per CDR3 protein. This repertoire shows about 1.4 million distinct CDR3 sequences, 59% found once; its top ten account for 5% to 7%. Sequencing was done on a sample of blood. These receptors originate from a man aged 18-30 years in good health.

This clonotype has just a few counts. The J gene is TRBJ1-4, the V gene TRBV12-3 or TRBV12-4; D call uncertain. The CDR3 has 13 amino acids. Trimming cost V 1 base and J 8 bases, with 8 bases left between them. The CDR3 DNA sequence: TGTGCCAGCAGTTTAGAGGTTGGCGAAAAACTGTTTTTT. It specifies CASSLEVGEKLFF.

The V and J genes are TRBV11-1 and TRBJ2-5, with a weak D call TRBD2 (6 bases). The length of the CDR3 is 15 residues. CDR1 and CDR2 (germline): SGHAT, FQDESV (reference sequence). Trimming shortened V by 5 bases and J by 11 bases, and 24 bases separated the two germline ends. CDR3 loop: CASSRFGDFNNEQYF. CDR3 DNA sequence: TGTGCCAGCAGCCGGTTTGGGGACTTCAATAATGAGCAGTACTTC.

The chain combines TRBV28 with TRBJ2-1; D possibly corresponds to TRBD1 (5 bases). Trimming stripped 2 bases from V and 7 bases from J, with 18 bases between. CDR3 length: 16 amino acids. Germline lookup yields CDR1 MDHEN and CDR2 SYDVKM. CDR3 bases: TGTGCCAGCAGTTTAGTTGCAGGGCCCCAACCAAATGAGCAGTTCTTC. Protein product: CASSLVAGPQPNEQFF. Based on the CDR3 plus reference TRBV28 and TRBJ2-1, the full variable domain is DVKVTQSSRYLVKRTGEKVFLECVQDMDHENMFWYRQDPGLGLRLIYFSYDVKMKEKGDIPEGYSVSREKKERFSLILESASTNQTSMYLCASSLVAGPQPNEQFFGPGTRLTVL.

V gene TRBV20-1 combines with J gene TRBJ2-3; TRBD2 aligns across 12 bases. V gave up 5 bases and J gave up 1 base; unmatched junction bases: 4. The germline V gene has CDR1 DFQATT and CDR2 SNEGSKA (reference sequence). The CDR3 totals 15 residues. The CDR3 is CSAPRTSGGTDTQYF. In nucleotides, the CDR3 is TGCAGTGCTCCCCGGACTAGCGGGGGCACAGATACGCAGTATTTT.

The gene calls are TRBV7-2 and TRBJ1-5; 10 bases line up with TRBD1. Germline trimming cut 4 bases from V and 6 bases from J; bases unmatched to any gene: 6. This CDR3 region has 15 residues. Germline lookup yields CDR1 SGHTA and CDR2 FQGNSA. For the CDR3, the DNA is TGTGCCAGCAGCTGGAGACAGGGGGCTAGTCAGCCCCAGCATTTT. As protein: CASSWRQGASQPQHF.

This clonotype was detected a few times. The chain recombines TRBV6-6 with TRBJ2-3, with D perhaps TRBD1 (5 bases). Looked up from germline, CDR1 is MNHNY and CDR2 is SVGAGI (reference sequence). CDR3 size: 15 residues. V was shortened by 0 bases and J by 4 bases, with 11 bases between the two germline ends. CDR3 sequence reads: CASSYSGQGSDTQYF. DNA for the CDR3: TGTGCCAGCAGTTACTCCGGGCAGGGATCAGATACGCAGTATTTT.

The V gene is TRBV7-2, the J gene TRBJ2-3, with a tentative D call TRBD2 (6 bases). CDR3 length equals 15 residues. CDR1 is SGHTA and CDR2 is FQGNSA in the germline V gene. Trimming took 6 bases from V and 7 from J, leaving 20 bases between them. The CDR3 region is CASSRQGLPLYTQYF. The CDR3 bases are TGTGCCAGCAGTCGTCAGGGACTCCCTCTTTATACGCAGTATTTT.